These T cell receptor beta chains were read from a single sample in a study of shared clonotypes between healthy human individuals. Sequencing was performed with immunoSEQ multiplex PCR; in TCRdb, only in-frame clones are kept and a portion is missing. The table records 850,000 to 1,200,000 clones, about 80% of them present only once. Sequenced material: memory CD4+ T cells sorted from blood. These TCRs come from a young man in good health. Both conserved end residues are trimmed from each CDR3.

>TRBV5-1
ASSLGDLNQPQH
>TRBV7-2
ASSLGLAGTEQF
>TRBV11-3
ASSLGAIRAGSGIGQPQH
>TRBV5-1
ASSLERGGEQF
>TRBV10-1
ASSDPAGESYNEQF
>TRBV6-5
ASSPGGDTQY
>TRBV28
ASSSIVQETQY
>TRBV28
ASRGRRTGWSTEAF
>TRBV6-6
ASSYAGDIQY
>TRBV7-2
ASSLLPGQGEGEKLF
>TRBV30
AWSDYEQY
>TRBV5-4
ASNPQGLNTEAF
>TRBV5-1
ASSPGQGAFGPLARRGNYGYT
>TRBV7-2
ASSPRTGSTEAF
>TRBV7-2
ASSHPSGSGQETQY
>TRBV28
ASTTGSQHSIYGYT
>TRBV6-1
ASSSGISPLH
>TRBV7-2
ASRQLAGDPKETQY